Shown below are 20 T cell receptor beta chains from a single sample sequenced in a study of response to subunit inactivated influenza vaccine. TCRdb re-called the RT-PCR reads through MiXCR, storing one row per CDR3 protein. The sample has more than 700,000 distinct CDR3 sequences, 21% seen once. Here the sequenced sample was PBMCs from blood, taken about 5 days after vaccination. All receptors derive from a man aged 45-65 years who received an inactivated influenza vaccine.

This clonotype has only a few counts. This CDR3 reads CASSLVSGATYEQYF. CDR3 in DNA: TGTGCCAGCAGCTTAGTTTCGGGGGCCACCTACGAGCAGTACTTC. The chain couples TRBV7-9 to TRBJ2-7; D tentatively fits TRBD1 or TRBD2 (6 bases each). CDR3 length equals 15 residues. Between the trimmed V and J ends, which lost 1 base and 2 bases, there was a span of 12 bases. Germline lookup yields CDR1 SEHNR and CDR2 FQNEAQ (reference sequence).

The CDR3 here is CASSMTSGSYTSTDTQYF. CDR3 bases: TGTGCCAGCAGCATGACTAGCGGGAGCTATACTAGCACAGATACGCAGTATTTT. J is TRBJ2-3 and V is TRBV9; TRBD2 agrees at 12 bases. CDR3 length: 18 residues. The ends lost 4 bases at V and 0 bases at J; junction bases unmatched: 9. The germline V gene has CDR1 SGDLS and CDR2 YYNGEE.

The chain combines TRBV30 with TRBJ1-5; no clear D gene. The V end was cut by 2 bases, the J end by 0 bases, with 8 bases between. CDR1 and CDR2 (germline): GTSNPN, SVGIG (reference sequence). This CDR3 has 14 amino acids. This CDR3 reads CAWSKAASNQPQHF. CDR3 in DNA: TGTGCCTGGAGTAAGGCAGCTAGCAATCAGCCCCAGCATTTT.

This clonotype has a handful of counts. CDR3 sequence (DNA): TGTGCCATCAGTGAGGACAGGGGGCACTCACCCCTCCACTTT. Its translation is CAISEDRGHSPLHF. This sequence joins TRBV10-3 and TRBJ1-6, with 10 bases that match TRBD1. The CDR3 covers 14 residues. Per germline, CDR1 ENHRY and CDR2 SYGVKD. Trimming cost V 2 bases and J 10 bases; bases outside gene matches: 2.

The V call is TRBV6-5, the J call TRBJ2-7; D unclear. The germline V gene encodes CDR1 MNHEY and CDR2 SVGAGI. Trimming removed 8 bases at V and 3 bases at J, with 11 bases between. CDR3 size: 12 residues. The CDR3 reads CASPKTNYEQYF. The CDR3 nucleotides read TGTGCCAGCCCGAAGACGAACTACGAGCAGTACTTC.

This clonotype was seen a few times. The chain carries TRBV14 and TRBJ2-7; 14 bases are shared with TRBD2. The junction had 4 bases not matched to a gene; V was cut back by 1 base and J by 2 bases. The CDR3 sequence is 17 residues long. Germline V gives CDR1 SGHDN, CDR2 FVKESK. The CDR3 DNA reads TGTGCCAGCAGCCAAGCATCGACTAGCGGGAGGGCCTACGAGCAGTACTTC. It encodes CASSQASTSGRAYEQYF.

The chain uses TRBV13 and TRBJ2-1, with TRBD2 matching 7 bases. Germline CDR1 and CDR2: PRHDT and FYEKMQ (reference sequence). V trimming: 6 bases; J trimming: 7 bases; junction bases outside the gene matches: 9. The CDR3 consists of 14 residues. CDR3 region: CASSRGGVQNEQFF. DNA for the CDR3: TGTGCCAGCAGTCGCGGGGGTGTACAAAATGAGCAGTTCTTC.

This clonotype was seen a handful of times. The rearrangement uses TRBV20-1 and TRBJ1-2; D is ambiguous. The CDR3 length is 10 residues. CDR1 is DFQATT, CDR2 SNEGSKA, per germline (reference sequence). Trimming took 6 bases from V and 2 from J, leaving 4 bases between them. For the CDR3, the DNA is TGCAGTGCCCAGAACTATGGCTACACCTTC. Translating it yields CSAQNYGYTF.

This clonotype was seen repeatedly, ten times or more. V is TRBV29-1 and J is TRBJ1-6; TRBD1 agrees at 11 bases. The CDR3 covers 14 residues. The germline gives CDR1 SQVTM, CDR2 ANQGSEA. Germline trimming cut 7 bases from V and 10 bases from J; bases unmatched to any gene: 9. This CDR3 is CSAGTGGIGSPLHF. The CDR3 DNA is TGCAGCGCAGGGACAGGGGGGATCGGATCACCCCTCCACTTT.

This clonotype was counted only a few times. This chain's CDR3 is CASSYSSYPETQYF. The CDR3 DNA is TGTGCCAGCAGTTACTCGAGCTACCCAGAGACCCAGTACTTC. This chain links TRBV6-5 with TRBJ2-5, with D hard to call. Trimming shortened V by 0 bases and J by 4 bases, and 9 bases separated the two germline ends. Looked up from germline, CDR1 is MNHEY and CDR2 is SVGAGI. There are 14 residues in the CDR3.

This clonotype was detected ten times or more. The rearrangement uses TRBV2 and TRBJ1-6; the D gene is possibly TRBD1 (5 bases). Germline V gene sequence: CDR1 SNHLY, CDR2 FYNNEI. The CDR3 runs to 15 residues. Trimming removed 1 base at V and 10 bases at J, with 14 bases between. CDR3 in DNA: TGTGCCAGCAGTGAAGGGACATCTCGGGTCTCACCCCTCCACTTT. This gives the protein CASSEGTSRVSPLHF.

V usage is TRBV27 and J usage is TRBJ1-2; D may be TRBD1 (6 bases). The ends were cut back, 2 bases at V and 6 bases at J, with 13 bases in the middle. The CDR3 consists of 14 residues. The germline V gene has CDR1 MNHEY and CDR2 SMNVEV (reference sequence). This CDR3 reads CASSLRRAGDGYTF. The CDR3 DNA follows: TGTGCCAGCAGTTTAAGGCGGGCAGGGGATGGCTACACCTTC.

The gene calls are TRBV7-6 and TRBJ2-3; D might be TRBD1 or TRBD2, each matching 5 bases. The germline V gene has CDR1 SGHVS and CDR2 FNYEAQ. The CDR3 loop spans 15 amino acids. Trimming stripped 5 bases from V and 2 bases from J, with 14 bases between. In DNA, the CDR3 is TGTGCCAGCAGCCCCAGGGCTAGCCTCACAGATACGCAGTATTTT. This translates into CASSPRASLTDTQYF.

The chain carries TRBV27 and TRBJ2-3; D is ambiguous. Trimming stripped 5 bases from V and 2 bases from J, with 17 bases between. This CDR3 contains 16 residues. From germline, CDR1 is MNHEY and CDR2 SMNVEV (reference sequence). CDR3 in DNA: TGTGCCAGCAGTCCCTACTCGACACGGGTCACAGATACGCAGTATTTT. Protein product: CASSPYSTRVTDTQYF.

The chain links TRBV6-4 to TRBJ2-3; D gene unclear. Germline V gene lookup returns CDR1 MRHNA and CDR2 SNTAGT. This CDR3 comprises 13 residues. V was pared by 4 bases and J by 6 bases, with 11 bases between. CDR3 protein: CASSVQDGDTQYF. CDR3 DNA sequence: TGTGCCAGCAGTGTTCAGGACGGGGATACGCAGTATTTT.

The sample holds a few counts of this clonotype. This chain connects TRBV6-2 or TRBV6-3 to TRBJ1-5; D call uncertain. V gave up 0 bases and J gave up 3 bases, with 6 bases separating them. The V gene's germline CDR1 is MNHEY and CDR2 SVGEGT. CDR3 length: 14 residues. CDR3 nucleotide sequence: TGTGCCAGCAGTTACTCACCCGACAATCAGCCCCAGCATTTT. This encodes CASSYSPDNQPQHF.

The V call is TRBV7-8, the J call TRBJ2-7; 7 bases are a match to TRBD2. After removal of 5 bases from V and 0 bases from J, the junction contained 7 bases not matched to a gene. There are 15 residues in the CDR3. Germline-derived CDR1 and CDR2 are SGHVS and FQNEAQ. The CDR3 nucleotides are TGTGCCAGCAGCAGAACTAGCGAGGGCTCCTACGAGCAGTACTTC. Its translation: CASSRTSEGSYEQYF.

The chain employs TRBV19 and TRBJ2-3; 13 bases line up with TRBD2. This CDR3 spans 14 amino acids. Germline V CDR1 and CDR2: LNHDA, SQIVND (reference sequence). The ends lost 10 bases at V and 4 bases at J; junction bases unmatched: 5. CDR3 amino acids: CAIGTSGTSDTQYF. Here the CDR3 DNA reads TGTGCCATTGGGACTAGCGGGACCTCAGATACGCAGTATTTT.

The V and J genes are TRBV28 and TRBJ2-2; maybe TRBD1 (7 bases). V lost 11 bases to trimming and J lost 5 bases, with 27 bases between them. The CDR3 covers 17 residues. Germline V lookup: CDR1 MDHEN, CDR2 SYDVKM. In nucleotides, the CDR3 is TGTGCCGGAGCAGGCGGAGGGGGCGCATTTGGTACCGGGGAGCTGTTTTTT. Translated, it gives CAGAGGGGAFGTGELFF.

V is TRBV6-4 and J is TRBJ2-3, with 10 bases lining up with TRBD2. The CDR3 is made up of 15 amino acids. The V segment lost 8 bases and the J segment 2 bases; nucleotides outside the gene matches: 7. Germline CDR1 reads MRHNA; CDR2 reads SNTAGT. The CDR3 DNA reads as TGTGCCAGCTCAGTTACTAGCGGGGCCACAGATACGCAGTATTTT. This translates into CASSVTSGATDTQYF.